The clone carrying this TCR beta chain has a single count. This record comes from a study of control samples from healthy donors and cancer patients. The CDR3 totals 18 residues. Germline V lookup: CDR1 SGHRS, CDR2 YFSETQ. The trim removed 0 bases at V and 0 bases at J, leaving 9 bases unmatched. TCRdb's table, derived via immunoSEQ multiplex PCR, lists solely in-frame clones and lacks some. This sample carries 100,000 to 150,000 clones, approximately 89% of them seen once, and the ten largest clones take 6% to 9.5%. This sequence originates from a man aged 45-65 years with head and neck cancer. What was sequenced was PBMCs. This sequence joins TRBV5-1 and TRBJ2-5, with 9 bases that match TRBD2. DNA of the CDR3: TGCGCCAGCAGCTTGGGGCGCGGGGGGGCCGGGTACCAAGAGACCCAGTACTTC. It encodes CASSLGRGGAGYQETQYF.